The present T cell receptor delta chain was sequenced within a study of gamma-delta T cells after stem cell transplantation. The germline CDR1 and CDR2 sequences are GEAIGNYY and EKD. The trim removed 4 bases at V and 3 bases at J, leaving 13 bases unmatched. The CDR3 is 18 residues long. TCRdb reanalyzed the RT-PCR reads using CATT. There are over a thousand delta-chain clones in the sample; about 9.9% occur only once, and 45% lies in the top ten. By frequency in the sample, this clone is large. This may be a read error, as it is one base from a much larger clone. V is TRDV2 and J is TRDJ1, with TRDD3 matching 13 bases. This clonotype was obtained from a human donor. It is not recorded whose cells these are; they may come from a transplant donor. Sequenced material: gamma-delta T cells. The CDR3 sequence is CACDILQTGGYAPDKLIF. The CDR3 coding sequence is TGTGCCTGTGATATCCTTCAAACTGGGGGATACGCTCCCGATAAACTCATCTTT.